Presented here are 5 T cell receptor beta chains from one specimen sequenced in a study of CXCR3-negative and CXCR3-positive naive CD8 T cells. UMI labels and 5' RACE were used to prepare the TRB cDNA libraries. TCRdb re-called the 5' RACE reads; every CDR3 protein appears as one record, without DNA. This sample contains 6,500 to 8,500 distinct CDR3 sequences. Sequencing was carried out using naive CXCR3- CD8+ T cells from blood. Subset indicated: CD45RO-CCR7+CD27+CD95- naive CD8+ T cells lacking CXCR3 (TNR3-). The receptor set was obtained from a human donor in good health. Some clones in this sample may be carry-over from other donors' samples.

V is TRBV10-3 and J is TRBJ2-7. The CDR3 runs 13 residues. Looked up from germline, CDR1 is ENHRY and CDR2 is SYGVKD. The CDR3 loop is CAISDLSSYEQYF.

This chain uses TRBV7-3 with TRBJ2-1; the TCRdb D gene call, TRBD2, has no DNA to confirm it. Per germline, CDR1 SGHTA and CDR2 FQGTGA. The CDR3 sequence is 15 residues long. The CDR3 sequence: CASSLGIAGYNEQFF.

This CDR3 is CASSFVGSNQPQHF. The rearrangement joins TRBV11-1 to TRBJ1-5. This CDR3 region has 14 residues. Germline loops: CDR1 SGHAT, CDR2 FQDESV (reference sequence).

By frequency, this clonotype is medium-sized. The gene calls are TRBV29-1 and TRBJ2-1; as DNA is missing, the TRBD2 call by TCRdb cannot be tested. The CDR3 runs to 17 residues. The V gene's germline CDR1 is SQVTM and CDR2 ANQGSEA. The CDR3 is CSVRTSFEEVSYNEQFF.

This clonotype is medium-sized by frequency. The V and J genes are TRBV5-1 and TRBJ2-5; TCRdb proposes TRBD2, but this gene call is untestable without DNA. Per the germline V gene, CDR1 is SGHRS and CDR2 is YFSETQ. This CDR3 region has 15 residues. The CDR3 loop reads CASSETSGYQETQYF.